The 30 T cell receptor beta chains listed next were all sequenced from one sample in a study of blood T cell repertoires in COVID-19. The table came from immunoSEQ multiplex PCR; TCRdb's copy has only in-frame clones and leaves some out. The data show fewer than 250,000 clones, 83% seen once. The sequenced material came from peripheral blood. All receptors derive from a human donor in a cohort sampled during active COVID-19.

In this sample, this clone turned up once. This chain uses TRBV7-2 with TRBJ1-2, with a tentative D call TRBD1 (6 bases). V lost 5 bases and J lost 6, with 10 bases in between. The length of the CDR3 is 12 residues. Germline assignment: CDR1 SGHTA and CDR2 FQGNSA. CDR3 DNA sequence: TGTGCCAGCAGCCCAGGGGCCCATGGCTACACCTTC. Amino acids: CASSPGAHGYTF.

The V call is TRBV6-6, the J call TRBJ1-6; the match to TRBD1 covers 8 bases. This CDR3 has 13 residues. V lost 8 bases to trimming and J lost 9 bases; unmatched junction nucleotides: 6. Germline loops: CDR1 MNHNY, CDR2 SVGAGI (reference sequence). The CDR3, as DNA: TGTGCCAGCTTCGGGACAGGTGGTTCACCCCTCCACTTT. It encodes CASFGTGGSPLHF.

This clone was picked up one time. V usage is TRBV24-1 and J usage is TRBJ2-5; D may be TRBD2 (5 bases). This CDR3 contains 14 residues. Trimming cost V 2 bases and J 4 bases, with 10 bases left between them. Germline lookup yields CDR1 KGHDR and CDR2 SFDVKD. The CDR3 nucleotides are TGTGCCACCAGTGATTCTTGGGAGTCAGAGACCCAGTACTTC. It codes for CATSDSWESETQYF.

DNA for the CDR3: TGTGCCAGCAGCGTAGAAGACTACAATTCACCCCTCCACTTT. It translates to CASSVEDYNSPLHF. The rearrangement uses TRBV9 and TRBJ1-6; D not certain. In germline, CDR1 is SGDLS, CDR2 YYNGEE. This CDR3 is built from 14 residues. The V and J ends lost 0 bases and 7 bases respectively, with 8 bases between them.

The CDR3 loop reads CASRIGTGFETQYF. The DNA of the CDR3 is TGTGCCAGCAGGATTGGGACAGGGTTTGAGACCCAGTACTTC. The chain links TRBV2 to TRBJ2-5; 9 nucleotides match TRBD1. Germline V gene lookup returns CDR1 SNHLY and CDR2 FYNNEI. V shed 6 bases and J 5 bases; nucleotides not matched to a gene: 7. This CDR3 is built from 14 residues.

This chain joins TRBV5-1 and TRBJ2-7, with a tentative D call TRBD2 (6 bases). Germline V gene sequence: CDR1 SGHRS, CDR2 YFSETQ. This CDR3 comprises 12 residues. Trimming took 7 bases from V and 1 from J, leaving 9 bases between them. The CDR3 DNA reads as TGCGCCAGCCACGGGGGTTCCTACGAGCAGTACTTC. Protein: CASHGGSYEQYF.

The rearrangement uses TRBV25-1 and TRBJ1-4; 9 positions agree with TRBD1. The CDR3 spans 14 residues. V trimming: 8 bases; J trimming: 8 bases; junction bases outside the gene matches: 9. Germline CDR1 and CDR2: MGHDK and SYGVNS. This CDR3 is CASGIQGAREKLFF. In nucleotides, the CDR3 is TGTGCCAGCGGAATACAGGGGGCGCGCGAAAAACTGTTTTTT.

Here the CDR3 reads CDTGVRDTEAFF. The CDR3 nucleotides read TGTGACACGGGGGTGAGGGACACTGAAGCTTTCTTT. The V and J genes are TRBV21-1 and TRBJ1-1. TRBV21-1 is a documented pseudogene. This CDR3 has 12 residues.

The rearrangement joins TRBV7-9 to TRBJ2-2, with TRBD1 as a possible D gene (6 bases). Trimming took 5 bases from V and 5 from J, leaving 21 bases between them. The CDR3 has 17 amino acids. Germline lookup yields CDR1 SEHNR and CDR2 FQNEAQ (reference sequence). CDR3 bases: TGTGCCAGCAGCCAAATAAGACAGGTTTGGCAAACCGGGGAGCTGTTTTTT. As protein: CASSQIRQVWQTGELFF.

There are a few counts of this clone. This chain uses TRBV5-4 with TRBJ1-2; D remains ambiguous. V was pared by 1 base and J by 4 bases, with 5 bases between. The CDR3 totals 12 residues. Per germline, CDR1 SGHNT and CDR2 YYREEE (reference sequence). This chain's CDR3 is CASSLRSYGYTF. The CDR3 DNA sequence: TGTGCCAGCAGCTTGCGGAGCTATGGCTACACCTTC.

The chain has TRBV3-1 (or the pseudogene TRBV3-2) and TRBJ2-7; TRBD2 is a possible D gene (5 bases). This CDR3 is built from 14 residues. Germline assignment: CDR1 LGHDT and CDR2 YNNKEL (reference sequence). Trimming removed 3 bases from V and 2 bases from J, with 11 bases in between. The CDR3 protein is CASSHRAVTYEQYF. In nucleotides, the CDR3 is TGTGCCAGCAGCCACAGAGCGGTTACCTACGAGCAGTACTTC.

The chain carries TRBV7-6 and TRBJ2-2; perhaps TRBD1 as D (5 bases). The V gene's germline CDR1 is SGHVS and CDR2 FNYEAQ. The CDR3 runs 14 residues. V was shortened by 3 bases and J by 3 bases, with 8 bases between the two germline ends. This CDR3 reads CASSFDRYTGELFF. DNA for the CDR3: TGTGCCAGCAGCTTCGACAGATACACCGGGGAGCTGTTTTTT.

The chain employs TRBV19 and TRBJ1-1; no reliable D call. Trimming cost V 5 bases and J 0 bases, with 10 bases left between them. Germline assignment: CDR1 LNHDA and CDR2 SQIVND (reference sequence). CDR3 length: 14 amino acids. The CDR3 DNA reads TGTGCCAGTAGTCCATCGGTTGTGAACACTGAAGCTTTCTTT. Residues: CASSPSVVNTEAFF. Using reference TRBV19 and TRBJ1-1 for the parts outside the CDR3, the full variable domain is DGGITQSPKYLFRKEGQNVTLSCEQNLNHDAMYWYRQDPGQGLRLIYYSQIVNDFQKGDIAEGYSVSREKKESFPLTVTSAQKNPTAFYLCASSPSVVNTEAFFGQGTRLTVV.

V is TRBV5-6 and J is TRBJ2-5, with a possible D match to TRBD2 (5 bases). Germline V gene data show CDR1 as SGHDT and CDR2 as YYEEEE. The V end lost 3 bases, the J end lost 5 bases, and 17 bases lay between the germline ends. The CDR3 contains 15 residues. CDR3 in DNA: TGTGCCAGCAGCTCAGTTGAGGGATTGCAGGAGACCCAGTACTTC. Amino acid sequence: CASSSVEGLQETQYF.

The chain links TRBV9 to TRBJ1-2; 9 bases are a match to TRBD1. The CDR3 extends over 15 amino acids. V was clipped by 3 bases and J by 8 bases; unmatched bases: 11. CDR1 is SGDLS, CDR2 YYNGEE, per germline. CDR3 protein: CASSASGTGSPGYTF. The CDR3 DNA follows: TGTGCCAGCAGCGCGTCCGGGACAGGGTCGCCCGGCTACACCTTC.

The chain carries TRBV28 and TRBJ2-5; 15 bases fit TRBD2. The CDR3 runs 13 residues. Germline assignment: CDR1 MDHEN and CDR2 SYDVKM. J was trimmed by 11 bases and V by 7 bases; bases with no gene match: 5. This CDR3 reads CASTTGTSGRQYF. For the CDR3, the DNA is TGTGCCAGCACCACCGGGACTAGCGGGAGGCAGTACTTC.

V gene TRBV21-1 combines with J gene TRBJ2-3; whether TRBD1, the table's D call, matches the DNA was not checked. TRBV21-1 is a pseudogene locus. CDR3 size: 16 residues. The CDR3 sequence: CASSKSRTPSTDTQYF. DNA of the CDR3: TGTGCCAGCAGCAAATCCCGGACACCAAGCACAGATACGCAGTATTTT.

The CDR3 spells CASSVSGRAGELFF. CDR3 bases: TGTGCCAGCAGCGTATCAGGGAGGGCCGGGGAGCTGTTTTTT. The V gene is TRBV9, the J gene TRBJ2-2; 7 bases line up with TRBD2. The CDR3 consists of 14 residues. CDR1 is SGDLS, CDR2 YYNGEE, per germline. Unmatched junction bases numbered 3, after V lost 1 base and J lost 6 bases.

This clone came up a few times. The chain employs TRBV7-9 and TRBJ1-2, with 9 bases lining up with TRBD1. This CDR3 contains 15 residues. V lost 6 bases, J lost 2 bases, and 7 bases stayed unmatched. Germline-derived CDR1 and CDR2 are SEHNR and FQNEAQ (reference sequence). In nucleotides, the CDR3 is TGTGCCAGCAGGGCGACAGGGGGTGACAACTATGGCTACACCTTC. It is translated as CASRATGGDNYGYTF.

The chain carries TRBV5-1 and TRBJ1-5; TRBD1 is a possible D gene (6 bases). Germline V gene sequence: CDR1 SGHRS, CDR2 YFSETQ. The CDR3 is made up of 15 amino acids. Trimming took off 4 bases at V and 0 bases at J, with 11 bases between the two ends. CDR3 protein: CASSPGTHSNQPQHF. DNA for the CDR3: TGCGCCAGCAGCCCCGGGACACATAGCAATCAGCCCCAGCATTTT. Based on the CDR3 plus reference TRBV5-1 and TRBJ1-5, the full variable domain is KAGVTQTPRYLIKTRGQQVTLSCSPISGHRSVSWYQQTPGQGLQFLFEYFSETQRNKGNFPGRFSGRQFSNSRSEMNVSTLELGDSALYLCASSPGTHSNQPQHFGDGTRLSIL.

Written as DNA, the CDR3 is TGTGCCAGCAGTTTATCGGGGCCCTACAATGAGCAGTTCTTC. Translated: CASSLSGPYNEQFF. The V and J genes are TRBV27 and TRBJ2-1, with D tentatively TRBD1 (5 bases). V dropped 0 bases and J dropped 2 bases, with 5 bases sitting between them. The CDR3 is 14 amino acids. CDR1 and CDR2 from the germline V gene are MNHEY and SMNVEV (reference sequence).

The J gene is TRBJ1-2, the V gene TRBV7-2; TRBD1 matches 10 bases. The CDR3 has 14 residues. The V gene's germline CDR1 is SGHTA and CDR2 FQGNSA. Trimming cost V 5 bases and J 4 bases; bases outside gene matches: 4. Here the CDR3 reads CASSPGQGIYGYTF. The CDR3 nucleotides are TGTGCCAGCAGCCCGGGACAGGGGATCTATGGCTACACCTTC.

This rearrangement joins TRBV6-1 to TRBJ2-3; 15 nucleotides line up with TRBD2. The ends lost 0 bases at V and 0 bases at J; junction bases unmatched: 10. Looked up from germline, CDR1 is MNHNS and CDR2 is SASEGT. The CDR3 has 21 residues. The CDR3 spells CASSEARTSGGVLTSTDTQYF. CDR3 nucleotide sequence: TGTGCCAGCAGTGAAGCGCGGACTAGCGGGGGGGTTTTAACTAGCACAGATACGCAGTATTTT.

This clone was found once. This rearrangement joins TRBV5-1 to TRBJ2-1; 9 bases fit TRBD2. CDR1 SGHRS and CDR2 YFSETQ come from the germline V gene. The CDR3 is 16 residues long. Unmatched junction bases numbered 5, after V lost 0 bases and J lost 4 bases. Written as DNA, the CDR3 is TGCGCCAGCAGCTTGGCCGCGACTAGCGGTTACAATGAGCAGTTCTTC. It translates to CASSLAATSGYNEQFF.

The CDR3 nucleotides read TGCGCCAGCCGACTGGAGCGCGACGAGCAGTACTTC. Protein: CASRLERDEQYF. V usage is TRBV5-1 and J usage is TRBJ2-7; D not resolved. Germline V gene lookup returns CDR1 SGHRS and CDR2 YFSETQ. V lost 7 bases and J lost 5, with 13 bases in between. This CDR3 is 12 amino acids long.

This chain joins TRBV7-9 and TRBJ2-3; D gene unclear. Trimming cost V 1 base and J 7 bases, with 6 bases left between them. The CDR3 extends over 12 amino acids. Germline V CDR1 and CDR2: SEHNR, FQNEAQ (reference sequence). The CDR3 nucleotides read TGTGCCAGCAGCTTAGTACTAAATACGCAGTATTTT. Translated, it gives CASSLVLNTQYF.

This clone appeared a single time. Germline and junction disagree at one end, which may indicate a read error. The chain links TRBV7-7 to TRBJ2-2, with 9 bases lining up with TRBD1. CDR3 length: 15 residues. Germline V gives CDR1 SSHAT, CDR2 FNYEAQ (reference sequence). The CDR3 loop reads CASSLRTGDPGELFF. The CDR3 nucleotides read TGTGCTAGCAGCCTAAGGACAGGGGATCCCGGGGAGCTGTTTTTT.

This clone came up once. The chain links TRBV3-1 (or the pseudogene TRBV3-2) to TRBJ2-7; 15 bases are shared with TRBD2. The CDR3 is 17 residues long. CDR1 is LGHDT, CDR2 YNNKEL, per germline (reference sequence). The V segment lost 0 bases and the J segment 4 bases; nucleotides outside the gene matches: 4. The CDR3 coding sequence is TGTGCCAGCAGCCAAGAAGGACTAGCGGGAGGGCTGTACGAGCAGTACTTC. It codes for CASSQEGLAGGLYEQYF.

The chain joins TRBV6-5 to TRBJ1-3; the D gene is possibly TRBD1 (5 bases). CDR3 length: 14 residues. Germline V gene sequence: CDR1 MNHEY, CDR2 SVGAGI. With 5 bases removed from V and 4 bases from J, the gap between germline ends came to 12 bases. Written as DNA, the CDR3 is TGTGCCAGCAGTATACTGGGGGGGGGAAACACCATATATTTT. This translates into CASSILGGGNTIYF.

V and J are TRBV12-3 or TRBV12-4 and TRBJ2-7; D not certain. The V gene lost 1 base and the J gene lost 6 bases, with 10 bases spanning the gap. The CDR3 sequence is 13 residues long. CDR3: CASSLGYSIEQYF. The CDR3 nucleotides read TGTGCCAGCAGTTTAGGATATAGCATCGAGCAGTACTTC.